This TCR beta chain was profiled in a study of blood T cell repertoires in COVID-19. Study background: Samples taken during acute and convalescent COVID-19 were collected in the United States, Italy and Spain. T cells, B-cell-depleted T cells, or PBMCs provided the cDNA or gDNA that served as material.

Original analysis: Reference gene primer amplification yielded estimated nucleated cell counts. Only in-frame clones appear in the TCRdb table, and some are missing; sequencing was by immunoSEQ multiplex PCR. The DNA was the basis for D and trimming; V, J and clone size are from that table. The sample carries about 200,000 clones, about 85% recorded once. Looked up from germline, CDR1 is MNHEY and CDR2 is SVGAGI. This CDR3 spans 12 amino acids. Trimming pared 6 bases from V and 2 bases from J, leaving 7 bases between. One Seattle source followed patients from active infection through their disease course.

The TCR sequence derives from a woman aged 50 to 60 with COVID-19, enrolled during active disease. Sample: peripheral blood. The genes are TRBV6-5 and TRBJ1-1; D not certain. This CDR3 is CASRITNTEAFF. In DNA form, the CDR3 reads TGTGCCAGCAGGATCACTAACACTGAAGCTTTCTTT.